The source of this T cell receptor beta chain is a study of blood T cells in healthy people across ages. Germline V gene sequence: CDR1 MNHEY, CDR2 SMNVEV (reference sequence). Trimming stripped 8 bases from V and 5 bases from J, with 16 bases between. The CDR3 consists of 14 residues. Combining a sample-barcoded 5' primer with a J-beta primer mix, a second PCR ran for roughly 7 to 12 cycles. TCRdb used MiXCR to reprocess the 5' RACE reads, holding one entry per CDR3 protein. This sample yields 660,000 or so distinct CDR3 sequences, of which approximately 59% are seen a single time; approximately 37% belongs to the top ten.

The V gene is TRBV27, the J gene TRBJ2-1, with D possibly TRBD1 on 6 matching bases. Sample: blood. The TCR comes from a man aged 60 to 69 in good health. The CDR3 DNA is TGTGCCAGCCAGCCTCAGGGGTTCCACAATGAGCAGTTCTTC. Encoded protein: CASQPQGFHNEQFF.